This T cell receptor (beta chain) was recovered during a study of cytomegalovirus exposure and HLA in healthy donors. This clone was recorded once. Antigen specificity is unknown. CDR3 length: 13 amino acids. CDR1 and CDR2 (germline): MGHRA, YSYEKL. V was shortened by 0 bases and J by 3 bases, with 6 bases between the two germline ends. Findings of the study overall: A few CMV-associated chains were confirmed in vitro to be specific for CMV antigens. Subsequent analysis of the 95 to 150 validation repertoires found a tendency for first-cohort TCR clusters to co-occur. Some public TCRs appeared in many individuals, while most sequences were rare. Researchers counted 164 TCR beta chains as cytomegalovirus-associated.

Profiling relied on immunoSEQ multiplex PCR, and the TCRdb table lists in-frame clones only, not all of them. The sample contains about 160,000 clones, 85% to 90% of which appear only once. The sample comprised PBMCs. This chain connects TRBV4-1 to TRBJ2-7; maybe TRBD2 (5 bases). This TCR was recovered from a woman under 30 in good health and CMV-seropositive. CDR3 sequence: CASSQEDYYEQYF. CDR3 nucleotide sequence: TGCGCCAGCAGCCAAGAAGACTACTACGAGCAGTACTTC.